What follows are 20 T cell receptor beta chains derived from one specimen sequenced in a study of cytomegalovirus exposure and HLA in healthy donors listed by TCRdb under 2017. Receptors were amplified or captured by the immunoSEQ multiplex PCR assay. For the multiplex PCR, a mixture combining 60 forward primers for TCR Vbeta segments and 13 reverse primers for TCR Jbeta segments was used. Held by TCRdb, this immuneACCESS table contains in-frame sequences only and omits some clones. Under half of the omission traces to an unresolved V gene where checked; the cause of the rest is unknown. The sample's table covers tens of thousands of clones. 1.7% of the sample goes to the ten largest clones. Sequencing was performed on PBMCs. The receptors here all came from a woman between 25 and 40 years old in good health and CMV-seronegative.

The rearrangement uses TRBV19 and TRBJ2-7; 9 bases are shared with TRBD1. The V segment lost 4 bases and the J segment 6 bases; nucleotides outside the gene matches: 10. This CDR3 contains 15 residues. Germline V CDR1 and CDR2: LNHDA, SQIVND (reference sequence). The CDR3 DNA reads as TGTGCCAGTAGTACCACCTGGGACAGGGTCCGCGAGCAGTACTTC. Amino acids: CASSTTWDRVREQYF.

The chain uses TRBV19 and TRBJ1-2; 7 positions match TRBD1. Germline V gene data show CDR1 as LNHDA and CDR2 as SQIVND (reference sequence). V was pared by 7 bases and J by 4 bases, with 6 bases of the junction left unmatched. The CDR3 contains 13 residues. This chain's CDR3 is CASMGDSIYGYTF. CDR3 in DNA: TGTGCCAGTATGGGGGACAGCATCTATGGCTACACCTTC.

The V call is TRBV5-1, the J call TRBJ2-6; 12 bases fit TRBD1. The CDR3 covers 17 residues. Per the germline V gene, CDR1 is SGHRS and CDR2 is YFSETQ. V trimming: 4 bases; J trimming: 3 bases; junction bases outside the gene matches: 5. CDR3: CASSGGQGALGANVLTF. As DNA, the CDR3 is TGCGCCAGCAGCGGGGGACAGGGGGCGCTTGGGGCCAACGTCCTGACTTTC.

The chain carries TRBV19 and TRBJ2-2, with D possibly matching TRBD1 (5 bases). V was cut by 7 bases and J by 4 bases, with 16 bases left in between. Germline-derived CDR1 and CDR2 are LNHDA and SQIVND (reference sequence). The CDR3 is 15 amino acids. The chain's CDR3 is CASTPPDSSTGELFF. In DNA form, the CDR3 reads TGTGCCAGTACCCCACCCGACAGCTCCACCGGGGAGCTGTTTTTT.

This chain uses TRBV30 with TRBJ1-4, with 11 positions matching TRBD1. CDR1 is GTSNPN and CDR2 is SVGIG in the germline V gene (reference sequence). This CDR3 has 14 amino acids. After removal of 3 bases from V and 7 bases from J, the junction contained 4 bases not matched to a gene. The CDR3 reads CAWSRDRGSEKLFF. CDR3 DNA sequence: TGTGCCTGGAGCCGGGACAGGGGGAGTGAAAAACTGTTTTTT.

The chain couples TRBV7-9 to TRBJ1-1; possible D gene TRBD1, 6 bases. Germline values: CDR1 SEHNR, CDR2 FQNEAQ (reference sequence). Trimming removed 2 bases at V and 3 bases at J, with 13 bases between. This CDR3 spans 15 amino acids. CDR3 in amino acids: CASSLQGKLDTEAFF. CDR3 sequence (DNA): TGTGCCAGCAGCTTACAGGGGAAGTTGGACACTGAAGCTTTCTTT.

The V gene is TRBV10-3, the J gene TRBJ2-1, with 13 bases aligning to TRBD2. CDR3 size: 14 residues. V lost 3 bases, J lost 7 bases, and 0 bases stayed unmatched. Looked up from germline, CDR1 is ENHRY and CDR2 is SYGVKD. In DNA, the CDR3 is TGTGCCATCAGTGAACTAGCGGGAGGGAATGAGCAGTTCTTC. Protein product: CAISELAGGNEQFF.

V usage is TRBV9 and J usage is TRBJ1-6; the match to TRBD1 covers 8 bases. V lost 3 bases and J lost 7; bases outside the gene matches: 6. CDR3 length equals 15 residues. CDR1 SGDLS and CDR2 YYNGEE come from the germline V gene. The CDR3 DNA sequence: TGTGCCAGCAGCGCTGGGACAGGCGGAAATTCACCCCTCCACTTT. Translation: CASSAGTGGNSPLHF.

The V gene is TRBV19, the J gene TRBJ2-5; the D gene is possibly TRBD2 (5 bases). The CDR3 length is 15 residues. Trimming removed 2 bases at V and 5 bases at J, with 15 bases between. Germline V CDR1 and CDR2: LNHDA, SQIVND (reference sequence). The CDR3: CASSIWASSVETQYF. CDR3 nucleotide sequence: TGTGCCAGTAGTATATGGGCTAGCTCTGTGGAGACCCAGTACTTC.

V is TRBV5-6 and J is TRBJ1-4, with 8 bases aligning to TRBD1. In germline, CDR1 is SGHDT, CDR2 YYEEEE. V trimming: 1 base; J trimming: 7 bases; junction bases outside the gene matches: 15. The CDR3 runs to 18 residues. The CDR3 protein is CASSLRFGSGGIVEKLFF. As DNA, the CDR3 is TGTGCCAGCAGCTTGCGGTTTGGCTCAGGGGGCATTGTTGAAAAACTGTTTTTT.

The CDR3 DNA sequence: TGCGCCAGCTCACCAAACCCCCTCATCACGGCTGAAGCTTTCTTT. This encodes CASSPNPLITAEAFF. This chain links TRBV4-1 with TRBJ1-1; D not resolved. CDR3 length: 15 residues. Germline V gene sequence: CDR1 MGHRA, CDR2 YSYEKL. Trimming shortened V by 8 bases and J by 6 bases, and 22 bases separated the two germline ends.

The chain recombines TRBV25-1 with TRBJ1-2, with D tentatively TRBD1 (6 bases). CDR3 length: 13 amino acids. The ends were cut back, 5 bases at V and 8 bases at J, with 15 bases in the middle. Germline V gives CDR1 MGHDK, CDR2 SYGVNS. CDR3 bases: TGTGCCAGCAGTTTAATTTGGGGGCGAGGCTACACCTTC. It translates to CASSLIWGRGYTF.

The chain joins TRBV4-2 to TRBJ1-2; possible D gene TRBD1, 6 bases. The V gene's germline CDR1 is LGHNA and CDR2 YNFKEQ. Trimming shortened V by 2 bases and J by 4 bases, and 17 bases separated the two germline ends. The CDR3 sequence is 16 residues long. The CDR3: CASSQNGGERSYGYTF. The CDR3 region has the DNA TGTGCCAGCAGCCAAAATGGGGGCGAGCGCAGCTATGGCTACACCTTC.

The CDR3 loop reads CASSYGGRGETQYF. DNA for the CDR3: TGCGCCAGCAGCTACGGGGGGAGAGGAGAGACCCAGTACTTC. This chain joins TRBV5-1 and TRBJ2-5, with TRBD2 matching over 7 bases. Trimming cost V 3 bases and J 4 bases; bases outside gene matches: 6. The CDR3 is 14 amino acids. From germline, CDR1 is SGHRS and CDR2 YFSETQ.

This sequence joins TRBV4-1 and TRBJ2-5; D remains ambiguous. The CDR3 length is 15 residues. Looked up from germline, CDR1 is MGHRA and CDR2 is YSYEKL. V was trimmed by 3 bases and J by 4 bases, leaving 15 bases between them. The CDR3 DNA sequence: TGCGCCAGCAGCCATAGCCCTGGCGCCAGAGAGACCCAGTACTTC. It translates to CASSHSPGARETQYF.

By frequency, this clone is large. The V call is TRBV10-3, the J call TRBJ1-1; no clear D gene. Trimming took off 6 bases at V and 1 base at J, with 12 bases between the two ends. The germline gives CDR1 ENHRY, CDR2 SYGVKD. The CDR3 extends over 14 amino acids. Written as DNA, the CDR3 is TGTGCCATCAGCGAAAACAGTGAGAACACTGAAGCTTTCTTT. This sequence encodes CAISENSENTEAFF.

The V gene is TRBV4-1, the J gene TRBJ2-6; 9 bases line up with TRBD1. CDR1 MGHRA and CDR2 YSYEKL come from the germline V gene. Trimming removed 8 bases from V and 0 bases from J; junction bases left unmatched: 8. This CDR3 contains 17 residues. CDR3 DNA: TGCGCCAGCGGATGGGACAGGGCGTCCTCTGGGGCCAACGTCCTGACTTTC. This gives the protein CASGWDRASSGANVLTF.

The chain combines TRBV11-2 with TRBJ1-6; 10 bases align to TRBD1. From germline, CDR1 is SGHAT and CDR2 FQNNGV. Losses at the gene ends were 5 bases for V and 9 bases for J; bases not matched to a gene: 7. The CDR3 sequence is 15 residues long. The CDR3 nucleotides read TGTGCCAGCAGCCGAGAGGGGACAGGGGCTTCACCCCTCCACTTT. Amino acids: CASSREGTGASPLHF.

J is TRBJ2-7 and V is TRBV7-9, with 7 positions matching TRBD2. CDR1 is SEHNR and CDR2 is FQNEAQ in the germline V gene (reference sequence). This CDR3 region has 16 residues. Trimming at V came to 5 bases and at J to 4 bases, leaving 14 bases not matched to a gene. The CDR3 is CASSPTTGGSGYEQYF. The CDR3 nucleotides read TGTGCCAGCAGCCCAACCACCGGGGGGTCGGGATACGAGCAGTACTTC.

The genes are TRBV7-2 and TRBJ2-7, with 12 bases fitting TRBD1. Looked up from germline, CDR1 is SGHTA and CDR2 is FQGNSA. V shed 4 bases and J 6 bases; nucleotides not matched to a gene: 4. The CDR3 runs 14 residues. For the CDR3, the DNA is TGTGCCAGCAGCTCCCGGGACAGGGGGCTCGAGCAGTACTTC. Encoded protein: CASSSRDRGLEQYF.